This T cell receptor (beta chain) was captured by sequencing in a study of blood T cells in healthy people across ages. Looked up from germline, CDR1 is SQVTM and CDR2 is ANQGSEA. V lost 6 bases to trimming and J lost 7 bases, with 15 bases between them. This CDR3 comprises 12 residues. Every sample gave at least 5.5 micrograms of total RNA when it was extracted. General observations from the study: CMV infection status of these donors was not known.

For the second PCR, which ran for roughly 7 to 11 cycles, a sample-barcoded 5' primer and a J-beta primer mix were used. TCRdb analysed the 5' RACE reads with MiXCR anew, one entry per CDR3 protein. Counted here are approximately 1.5 million distinct CDR3 sequences, under 55% occurring once; the ten biggest clones make up approximately 4%. This clonotype was observed many times. Its specificity is not known. The genes are TRBV29-1 and TRBJ1-2; D ambiguous. Sequencing was performed on blood. The receptor was isolated from a woman under 30 in good health. This CDR3 reads CSVVHLAAGYTF. Here the CDR3 DNA reads TGCAGCGTCGTACATCTGGCCGCTGGCTACACCTTC. The full variable domain, rest sourced from reference TRBV29-1 and TRBJ1-2, is SAVISQKPSRDICQRGTSLTIQCQVDSQVTMMFWYRQQPGQSLTLIATANQGSEATYESGFVIDKFPISRPNLTFSTLTVSNMSPEDSSIYLCSVVHLAAGYTFGSGTRLTVV.